The TCR beta chain under discussion was sequenced for a study of T cells after yellow fever vaccination. UMIs were added to TCR cDNA along with a universal primer site when it was made by 5'RACE template switching. TCRdb re-derived calls from the 5' RACE reads in MiXCR, one entry per CDR3 protein. The profile shows about 220,000 distinct CDR3 sequences, around 6.7% of them singletons. This clonotype showed up many times. This CDR3 contains 14 residues. Trimming took off 3 bases at V and 0 bases at J, with 8 bases between the two ends. Looked up from germline, CDR1 is MNHEY and CDR2 is SMNVEV (reference sequence).

Here the sequenced sample was CD4+ T cells sorted from PBMCs, taken on the day of the yellow fever booster vaccination. This clonotype originated in a man under 40 who received the YFV17D yellow fever vaccine. The genes are TRBV27 and TRBJ1-2; D possibly corresponds to TRBD1 (5 bases). CDR3 loop: CASSFQGANYGYTF. Here the CDR3 DNA reads TGTGCCAGCAGTTTTCAGGGAGCTAACTATGGCTACACCTTC.